A single sample is the source of the 25 T cell receptor beta chains below, sequenced in a study of cytomegalovirus exposure and HLA in healthy donors (dated by TCRdb to the late 2010s). Library generation was performed with the immunoSEQ multiplex PCR assay. In its TCRdb copy, this immuneACCESS table keeps in-frame sequences only and misses some clones. Where compared with another copy, unresolved V genes explain less than half of these, and the others have no known cause. Here the sample has about 110,000 clones; approximately 87% occur a single time. The ten largest make up almost 1.5% of the sample. The material sequenced was PBMCs. The receptors shown here come from a woman aged 25 to 39 in good health and CMV-seropositive.

The chain joins TRBV18 to TRBJ1-5; no definite D call. This CDR3 comprises 13 residues. Trimming took off 2 bases at V and 6 bases at J, with 8 bases between the two ends. The germline V gene has CDR1 KGHSH and CDR2 LQKENI. CDR3 nucleotide sequence: TGTGCCAGCTCACCATTTGCGGGTCAGCCCCAGCATTTT. It is translated as CASSPFAGQPQHF.

The chain has TRBV16 and TRBJ1-2, with D possibly being TRBD1 (5 bases). Germline V CDR1 and CDR2: KGHSY, FQNENV. The CDR3 has 16 residues. Trimming cost V 4 bases and J 1 base, with 16 bases left between them. The CDR3 loop reads CASSLIGTAFNYGYTF. In nucleotides, the CDR3 is TGTGCCAGCAGCCTAATCGGGACTGCCTTTAACTATGGCTACACCTTC.

This clone was observed a handful of times. V gene TRBV2 combines with J gene TRBJ1-6; D not resolved. The CDR3 sequence is 12 residues long. V was cut by 6 bases and J by 10 bases, with 10 bases left in between. From germline, CDR1 is SNHLY and CDR2 FYNNEI. CDR3 bases: TGTGCCAGCAGACGCCACGCGTCACCCCTCCACTTT. This translates into CASRRHASPLHF.

The rearrangement joins TRBV5-4 to TRBJ2-1; the match to TRBD2 covers 7 bases. Trimming cost V 3 bases and J 2 bases; bases outside gene matches: 8. The CDR3 is made up of 16 amino acids. The germline V gene has CDR1 SGHNT and CDR2 YYREEE (reference sequence). In DNA form, the CDR3 reads TGTGCCAGCAGCTCCAGGGAGGGCGGCCCCTACAATGAGCAGTTCTTC. Residues: CASSSREGGPYNEQFF. The full variable domain, its missing parts supplied by reference TRBV5-4 and TRBJ2-1, is ETGVTQSPTHLIKTRGQQVTLRCSSQSGHNTVSWYQQALGQGPQFIFQYYREEENGRGNFPPRFSGLQFPNYSSELNVNALELDDSALYLCASSSREGGPYNEQFFGPGTRLTVL.

This chain connects TRBV2 to TRBJ2-3; a weak D match, TRBD2 (5 bases). The CDR3 consists of 14 residues. The germline V gene encodes CDR1 SNHLY and CDR2 FYNNEI. The V gene lost 4 bases and the J gene lost 2 bases, with 10 bases spanning the gap. The CDR3 region is CASSVEALTDTQYF. DNA of the CDR3: TGTGCCAGCAGTGTGGAGGCGCTCACAGATACGCAGTATTTT.

This chain connects TRBV15 to TRBJ2-2; 7 nucleotides align to TRBD2. The CDR3 covers 15 residues. The germline CDR1 and CDR2 sequences are LNHNV and YYDKDF (reference sequence). V shed 0 bases, J shed 7 bases, and the junction held 5 bases outside the gene matches. The CDR3: CATSREGLVYGELFF. As DNA, the CDR3 is TGTGCCACCAGCAGAGAAGGACTAGTGTACGGGGAGCTGTTTTTT.

V gene TRBV7-8 combines with J gene TRBJ2-1, with TRBD2 matching over 7 bases. Germline values: CDR1 SGHVS, CDR2 FQNEAQ. Losses at the gene ends were 3 bases for V and 5 bases for J; bases not matched to a gene: 4. There are 14 residues in the CDR3. Written as DNA, the CDR3 is TGTGCCAGCAGCTTTTACGGACTAGACAATGAGCAGTTCTTC. This gives the protein CASSFYGLDNEQFF.

This chain connects TRBV10-3 to TRBJ1-1; possible D gene TRBD1, 5 bases. The CDR3 runs 12 residues. Germline V gene lookup returns CDR1 ENHRY and CDR2 SYGVKD. Trimming removed 0 bases at V and 11 bases at J, with 10 bases between. In nucleotides, the CDR3 is TGTGCCATCAGTGAGTCTGTAGGGGTCGCTTTCTTT. Encoded protein: CAISESVGVAFF.

V gene TRBV4-2 combines with J gene TRBJ2-5; the match to TRBD2 covers 9 bases. The CDR3 is made up of 18 amino acids. The V gene's germline CDR1 is LGHNA and CDR2 YNFKEQ. Trimming took 4 bases from V and 2 from J; bases not matched to a gene: 14. As DNA, the CDR3 is TGTGCCAGCAGCCTTGGGGGCGGGGGGGCCCTGGAACAAGAGACCCAGTACTTC. Amino acid sequence: CASSLGGGGALEQETQYF.

The rearrangement links TRBV9 to TRBJ2-5; maybe TRBD2 (6 bases). CDR3 length: 14 amino acids. Germline CDR1 and CDR2: SGDLS and YYNGEE. Trimming removed 2 bases at V and 6 bases at J, with 14 bases between. The CDR3 is CASSVSGDVKTQYF. The CDR3 nucleotides read TGTGCCAGCAGCGTTTCGGGGGATGTAAAGACCCAGTACTTC.

The V and J genes are TRBV27 and TRBJ1-5; D gene uncertain. Germline assignment: CDR1 MNHEY and CDR2 SMNVEV (reference sequence). There are 14 residues in the CDR3. V lost 3 bases to trimming and J lost 2 bases, with 8 bases between them. The CDR3 sequence: CASSLGRGNQPQHF. The DNA for the CDR3 is TGTGCCAGCAGTTTGGGGAGGGGCAATCAGCCCCAGCATTTT.

This sequence joins TRBV7-6 and TRBJ1-3; unclear D gene. The CDR3 runs to 15 residues. Trimming shortened V by 0 bases and J by 3 bases, and 9 bases separated the two germline ends. Germline lookup yields CDR1 SGHVS and CDR2 FNYEAQ. The chain's CDR3 is CASSLASAGGNTIYF. The CDR3 DNA sequence: TGTGCCAGCAGCTTAGCGTCCGCGGGTGGAAACACCATATATTTT.

This chain links TRBV10-2 with TRBJ2-7; possible D gene TRBD2, 5 bases. Germline CDR1 WSHSY, CDR2 SAAADI. This CDR3 is 14 amino acids long. The germline V and J ends were trimmed by 3 bases and 4 bases, with 13 bases remaining between them. The CDR3: CASSEFGMEYEQYF. CDR3 coding DNA: TGCGCCAGCAGTGAATTCGGGATGGAGTACGAGCAGTACTTC.

V is TRBV5-6 and J is TRBJ1-1, with D perhaps TRBD1 (6 bases). The CDR3 spans 16 residues. Germline V gene sequence: CDR1 SGHDT, CDR2 YYEEEE. V lost 6 bases, J lost 4 bases, and 22 bases lay in between. This CDR3 is CASTFPGGQMGTEAFF. CDR3 bases: TGTGCCAGCACTTTCCCTGGGGGCCAAATGGGCACTGAAGCTTTCTTT.

Notes on this clone: Germline is not matched at one junction end, which may reflect a read error. V usage is TRBV30 and J usage is TRBJ2-1, with D perhaps TRBD2 (6 bases). CDR3 length: 13 amino acids. The V gene's germline CDR1 is GTSNPN and CDR2 SVGIG (reference sequence). The CDR3 DNA sequence: TGTGCCTGGAGTGTTGGTGGGAGGCTACCTACGGTCTTC. It codes for CAWSVGGRLPTVF.

The V gene is TRBV19, the J gene TRBJ2-2, with D possibly being TRBD1 (6 bases). V was shortened by 3 bases and J by 5 bases, with 7 bases between the two germline ends. The CDR3 has 13 amino acids. The V gene's germline CDR1 is LNHDA and CDR2 SQIVND (reference sequence). CDR3 region: CASSMGTTGELFF. CDR3 in DNA: TGTGCCAGTAGTATGGGGACAACCGGGGAGCTGTTTTTT.

This clone was picked up one time. The V gene is TRBV15, the J gene TRBJ1-1, with D uncertain. The V end lost 0 bases, the J end lost 9 bases, and 11 bases lay between the germline ends. CDR3 size: 13 residues. Per the germline V gene, CDR1 is LNHNV and CDR2 is YYDKDF (reference sequence). The CDR3 nucleotides read TGTGCCACCAGCAGAGATACGGGGAGGCAAGCTTTCTTT. It yields the protein CATSRDTGRQAFF.

The chain carries TRBV30 and TRBJ1-6, with a tentative D call TRBD1 (5 bases). Deletions cut 4 bases from V and 9 bases from J, with 13 bases between. Germline-derived CDR1 and CDR2 are GTSNPN and SVGIG (reference sequence). The CDR3 covers 13 residues. The CDR3 loop reads CAWNPGRGSPLHF. The CDR3 DNA is TGTGCCTGGAACCCGGGGAGGGGTTCACCCCTCCACTTT. Complete variable domain (other parts from reference TRBV30 and TRBJ1-6): SQTIHQWPATLVQPVGSPLSLECTVEGTSNPNLYWYRQAAGRGLQLLFYSVGIGQISSEVPQNLSASRPQDRQFILSSKKLLLSDSGFYLCAWNPGRGSPLHFGNGTRLTVT.

V usage is TRBV2 and J usage is TRBJ2-7; 9 nucleotides agree with TRBD1. Trimming took 7 bases from V and 3 from J; bases not matched to a gene: 4. Germline assignment: CDR1 SNHLY and CDR2 FYNNEI. The CDR3 is made up of 13 amino acids. The CDR3 here is CASNRDRDYEQYF. CDR3 sequence (DNA): TGTGCCAGCAACCGGGACAGGGACTACGAGCAGTACTTC.

In its sample, this clone was seen once. The chain carries TRBV6-5 and TRBJ1-6; possibly TRBD1 for D (6 bases). Germline CDR1 is MNHEY and CDR2 is SVGAGI. CDR3 size: 15 residues. Trimming pared 4 bases from V and 6 bases from J, leaving 13 bases between. The CDR3 DNA sequence: TGTGCCAGCAGTTCCCTCGGGGGGCCTAATTCACCCCTCCACTTT. Translating gives CASSSLGGPNSPLHF.

The chain is built from TRBV28 and TRBJ2-7; D remains unclear. This CDR3 is 11 amino acids long. The germline V gene encodes CDR1 MDHEN and CDR2 SYDVKM. V lost 4 bases and J 5 bases, leaving 6 bases between the germline ends. The CDR3 sequence is CASSSLNEQYF. CDR3 nucleotide sequence: TGTGCCAGCAGTTCCCTTAACGAGCAGTACTTC.

This clone occurred many times. The J gene is TRBJ2-3, the V gene TRBV6-6; TRBD1 agrees at 7 bases. In germline, CDR1 is MNHNY, CDR2 SVGAGI (reference sequence). V shed 4 bases and J 3 bases; nucleotides not matched to a gene: 7. The CDR3 is made up of 15 amino acids. The CDR3 nucleotides read TGTGCCAGCAGTTCCCGAACAGGGGTGACAGATACGCAGTATTTT. This codes for CASSSRTGVTDTQYF.

V usage is TRBV5-1 and J usage is TRBJ2-7; 8 positions match TRBD2. Trimming cost V 0 bases and J 7 bases; bases outside gene matches: 12. In germline, CDR1 is SGHRS, CDR2 YFSETQ. The CDR3 contains 16 residues. The CDR3 region has the DNA TGCGCCAGCAGCTTGGGTCCGGGAGGGCCCTCGGGAGAGCAGTACTTC. It specifies CASSLGPGGPSGEQYF.

This rearrangement joins TRBV11-3 to TRBJ2-2; TRBD1 matches 7 bases. CDR3 length: 14 residues. Germline values: CDR1 SGHNT, CDR2 YENEEA. V lost 6 bases and J lost 2; bases outside the gene matches: 3. CDR3 amino acids: CASSRDRNTGELFF. CDR3 coding DNA: TGTGCCAGCAGTAGGGACAGAAACACCGGGGAGCTGTTTTTT.

The gene calls are TRBV7-2 and TRBJ1-2; 9 bases line up with TRBD1. The J segment lost 0 bases and the V segment lost 5 bases, leaving 4 bases of the junction unmatched. Germline CDR1 reads SGHTA; CDR2 reads FQGNSA. This CDR3 region has 15 residues. The CDR3 loop reads CASSARTGANYGYTF. The DNA of the CDR3 is TGTGCCAGCAGCGCTCGGACAGGGGCTAACTATGGCTACACCTTC.